This entry lists 31 T cell receptor beta chains sequenced from one sample in a study of cytomegalovirus exposure and HLA in healthy donors. 60 Vbeta and 13 Jbeta primers were used in PCR. Assay used: immunoSEQ multiplex PCR; TCRdb lists only in-frame clones, some missing. The sample contains over 100,000 clones, around 83% of which appear only once. The sequenced sample was PBMCs. These receptors were taken from a man aged 25 to 40 in good health and CMV-seropositive.

The chain uses TRBV27 and TRBJ2-4, with a possible D match to TRBD1 (7 bases). V was shortened by 6 bases and J by 6 bases, with 18 bases between the two germline ends. Per the germline V gene, CDR1 is MNHEY and CDR2 is SMNVEV (reference sequence). CDR3 length equals 15 residues. The CDR3 loop reads CASREAGTVRNIQYF. The CDR3 nucleotides are TGTGCCAGCAGGGAGGCGGGGACAGTAAGAAACATTCAGTACTTC.

J is TRBJ2-5 and V is TRBV9, with TRBD2 as a possible D gene (5 bases). Germline CDR1 SGDLS, CDR2 YYNGEE. Trimming shortened V by 4 bases and J by 5 bases, and 18 bases separated the two germline ends. CDR3 length: 15 residues. The CDR3 spells CASSPRDNTGETQYF. CDR3 DNA: TGTGCCAGCAGCCCACGAGACAACACGGGGGAGACCCAGTACTTC.

V gene TRBV5-1 combines with J gene TRBJ1-2; tentative D call: TRBD1 (5 bases). V was cut by 4 bases and J by 6 bases, with 16 bases left in between. Germline V gene lookup returns CDR1 SGHRS and CDR2 YFSETQ. The CDR3 runs to 14 residues. DNA for the CDR3: TGCGCCAGCAGCGGGGGGACGGCTTCTAATGGCTACACCTTC. Its protein is CASSGGTASNGYTF.

The chain couples TRBV10-3 to TRBJ2-2; 12 bases map to TRBD2. CDR1 is ENHRY and CDR2 is SYGVKD in the germline V gene. The CDR3 has 18 residues. The V gene end was trimmed by 6 bases and the J gene end by 2 bases; junction bases not matched to a gene: 10. CDR3 nucleotide sequence: TGTGCCATCAGGAGACAGACTAGCGGGGGAGCTAACACCGGGGAGCTGTTTTTT. This translates into CAIRRQTSGGANTGELFF.

J is TRBJ1-5 and V is TRBV23-1; possibly TRBD1 for D (5 bases). TRBV23-1 is an ORF; its function is uncertain. The CDR3 totals 18 residues. The V and J ends lost 10 bases and 1 base respectively, with 26 bases between them. Here the CDR3 reads CATRSGRVFGKSNQPQHF. CDR3 DNA: TGCGCCACCAGATCCGGCAGGGTCTTTGGAAAAAGCAATCAGCCCCAGCATTTT.

This clone was recorded once. This rearrangement joins TRBV12-5 to TRBJ1-1; D unresolved. The germline V gene encodes CDR1 LGHNT and CDR2 FRNRAP. The CDR3 contains 12 residues. Trimming pared 6 bases from V and 4 bases from J, leaving 9 bases between. The CDR3 reads CASGLESTEAFF. CDR3 bases: TGTGCTAGTGGCCTAGAGTCCACTGAAGCTTTCTTT.

The rearrangement joins TRBV6-5 to TRBJ2-1, with 10 positions matching TRBD2. This CDR3 has 15 amino acids. Germline V lookup: CDR1 MNHEY, CDR2 SVGAGI. With V trimmed by 2 bases and J by 8 bases, 6 bases remained unmatched. The CDR3 sequence: CASSYGASGRYEQFF. The CDR3 DNA follows: TGTGCCAGCAGTTACGGCGCTAGCGGGAGATATGAGCAGTTCTTC.

This chain joins TRBV5-1 and TRBJ2-2, with a possible D match to TRBD1 (6 bases). With 5 bases removed from V and 5 bases from J, the gap between germline ends came to 22 bases. Germline assignment: CDR1 SGHRS and CDR2 YFSETQ. The CDR3 is made up of 17 amino acids. CDR3 in DNA: TGCGCCAGCAGTTTTCCTCCGGGACAACGGCGAACCGGGGAGCTGTTTTTT. This sequence encodes CASSFPPGQRRTGELFF.

J is TRBJ1-2 and V is TRBV6-4; perhaps TRBD1 as D (5 bases). The CDR3 is made up of 15 amino acids. CDR1 and CDR2 (germline): MRHNA, SNTAGT. V was clipped by 3 bases and J by 4 bases, with 15 bases between them. CDR3 sequence reads: CASSEVVWGVYGYTF. CDR3 sequence (DNA): TGTGCCAGCAGTGAAGTCGTTTGGGGGGTCTATGGCTACACCTTC.

This clone was recorded once. J is TRBJ2-5 and V is TRBV11-2, with a possible D match to TRBD2 (5 bases). The germline V gene encodes CDR1 SGHAT and CDR2 FQNNGV. The V end lost 4 bases, the J end lost 2 bases, and 14 bases lay between the germline ends. This CDR3 is built from 15 residues. CDR3 protein: CASSSRQTTQETQYF. The CDR3 DNA follows: TGTGCCAGCAGCTCCCGCCAGACTACTCAAGAGACCCAGTACTTC.

The chain joins TRBV9 to TRBJ1-6; D possibly corresponds to TRBD1 (6 bases). From germline, CDR1 is SGDLS and CDR2 YYNGEE. This CDR3 region has 14 residues. Between the trimmed V and J ends, which lost 0 bases and 10 bases, there was a span of 11 bases. CDR3 loop: CASSVEGVTSPLHF. The CDR3 nucleotides read TGTGCCAGCAGCGTAGAGGGGGTTACGTCACCCCTCCACTTT. Full variable domain (remainder filled in from reference TRBV9 and TRBJ1-6): DSGVTQTPKHLITATGQRVTLRCSPRSGDLSVYWYQQSLDQGLQFLIQYYNGEERAKGNILERFSAQQFPDLHSELNLSSLELGDSALYFCASSVEGVTSPLHFGNGTRLTVT.

The chain joins TRBV19 to TRBJ1-5; 7 bases map to TRBD1. The germline gives CDR1 LNHDA, CDR2 SQIVND (reference sequence). The CDR3 covers 16 residues. With 0 bases clipped from V and 4 bases from J, the junction kept 6 bases outside the gene matches. The CDR3 here is CASSIDRGTENQPQHF. In DNA form, the CDR3 reads TGTGCCAGTAGTATAGATAGGGGGACAGAGAATCAGCCCCAGCATTTT. The full variable domain, in which reference TRBV19 and TRBJ1-5 provide the parts outside the CDR3, is DGGITQSPKYLFRKEGQNVTLSCEQNLNHDAMYWYRQDPGQGLRLIYYSQIVNDFQKGDIAEGYSVSREKKESFPLTVTSAQKNPTAFYLCASSIDRGTENQPQHFGDGTRLSIL.

The V gene is TRBV18, the J gene TRBJ2-7; 11 positions agree with TRBD2. The length of the CDR3 is 15 residues. Trimming took 3 bases from V and 5 from J; bases not matched to a gene: 6. Germline V CDR1 and CDR2: KGHSH, LQKENI. The CDR3 spells CASSPTTSGGNEQYF. CDR3 DNA: TGTGCCAGCTCACCGACAACTAGCGGGGGCAACGAGCAGTACTTC.

The chain carries TRBV5-1 and TRBJ1-1; the D is unclear. The CDR3 loop spans 13 amino acids. From germline, CDR1 is SGHRS and CDR2 YFSETQ. Deletions cut 5 bases from V and 0 bases from J, with 8 bases between. CDR3 residues: CASSSDVNTEAFF. The CDR3 nucleotides read TGCGCCAGCAGTTCAGATGTGAACACTGAAGCTTTCTTT.

The chain joins TRBV5-4 to TRBJ2-5, with 10 bases that match TRBD2. Germline CDR1 SGHNT, CDR2 YYREEE (reference sequence). The CDR3 is 15 residues long. V shed 1 base and J 5 bases; nucleotides not matched to a gene: 5. In DNA form, the CDR3 reads TGTGCCAGCAGCTTGCCAGCGGGAGGGGAGGAGACCCAGTACTTC. Encoded protein: CASSLPAGGEETQYF. The variable domain in full, with the rest retrieved from reference TRBV5-4 and TRBJ2-5, is ETGVTQSPTHLIKTRGQQVTLRCSSQSGHNTVSWYQQALGQGPQFIFQYYREEENGRGNFPPRFSGLQFPNYSSELNVNALELDDSALYLCASSLPAGGEETQYFGPGTRLLVL.

J is TRBJ2-7 and V is TRBV6-5; 7 bases are shared with TRBD2. Unmatched junction bases numbered 12, after V lost 0 bases and J lost 7 bases. Germline CDR1 is MNHEY and CDR2 is SVGAGI. This CDR3 contains 16 residues. CDR3 protein: CASSYSSGTTSFEQYF. The CDR3 DNA follows: TGTGCCAGCAGTTACTCTTCAGGGACTACCTCTTTTGAGCAGTACTTC.

The chain has TRBV27 and TRBJ2-1, with D tentatively TRBD2 (5 bases). This CDR3 region has 13 residues. V gave up 6 bases and J gave up 9 bases, with 15 bases separating them. Per the germline V gene, CDR1 is MNHEY and CDR2 is SMNVEV (reference sequence). The CDR3 sequence is CASRLTEGSEQFF. The CDR3 DNA sequence: TGTGCCAGCAGATTAACTGAGGGTAGTGAGCAGTTCTTC.

Turning to this clone: This sample includes further DNA sequences coding for the same CDR3. V and J are TRBV5-1 and TRBJ1-2; 9 bases match TRBD1. V was clipped by 0 bases and J by 8 bases; unmatched bases: 2. The CDR3 spans 13 residues. Germline assignment: CDR1 SGHRS and CDR2 YFSETQ. The DNA for the CDR3 is TGCGCCAGCAGCTTGGAAACAGGGGGCGGCTACACCTTC. It codes for CASSLETGGGYTF.

On this clone: The same CDR3 is also encoded by other DNA sequences in this sample. The chain employs TRBV9 and TRBJ2-3; D not resolved. The CDR3 consists of 14 residues. V gave up 5 bases and J gave up 5 bases, with 15 bases separating them. The germline CDR1 and CDR2 sequences are SGDLS and YYNGEE. In DNA form, the CDR3 reads TGTGCCAGCAGTTTGCAGACACCTCAAGATACGCAGTATTTT. This translates into CASSLQTPQDTQYF.

The rearrangement uses TRBV28 and TRBJ2-2; 7 positions agree with TRBD1. The CDR3 length is 14 residues. CDR1 MDHEN and CDR2 SYDVKM come from the germline V gene. V shed 5 bases and J 7 bases; nucleotides not matched to a gene: 7. The CDR3 nucleotides read TGTGCCAGCAGTCCCCAGGGGGTGGGCGGGGAGCTGTTTTTT. Translated, it gives CASSPQGVGGELFF.

The chain recombines TRBV5-3 with TRBJ1-1; D gene unclear. TRBV5-3 is an open reading frame whose function is uncertain. V lost 3 bases, J lost 1 base, and 25 bases lay in between. This CDR3 is built from 19 residues. The chain's CDR3 is CARSSPGRTIKIENTEAFF. The CDR3 DNA reads as TGTGCCAGAAGCTCCCCCGGTAGGACTATCAAGATAGAGAACACTGAAGCTTTCTTT.

The chain carries TRBV19 and TRBJ1-1; D remains ambiguous. The ends were cut back, 2 bases at V and 1 base at J, with 5 bases in the middle. This CDR3 contains 13 residues. The germline CDR1 and CDR2 sequences are LNHDA and SQIVND (reference sequence). CDR3 in amino acids: CASSIPGNTEAFF. The CDR3 nucleotides read TGTGCCAGTAGTATACCGGGGAACACTGAAGCTTTCTTT.

This chain joins TRBV11-2 and TRBJ2-2; no clear D gene. Per germline, CDR1 SGHAT and CDR2 FQNNGV. V dropped 5 bases and J dropped 0 bases, with 13 bases sitting between them. This CDR3 contains 16 residues. The CDR3 protein is CASSPLSPANTGELFF. The DNA for the CDR3 is TGTGCCAGCAGCCCCCTAAGTCCCGCGAACACCGGGGAGCTGTTTTTT.

The chain links TRBV7-2 to TRBJ1-1, with a possible D match to TRBD1 (5 bases). The germline V gene encodes CDR1 SGHTA and CDR2 FQGNSA. The CDR3 spans 14 residues. Between the trimmed V and J ends, which lost 3 bases and 1 base, there was a span of 9 bases. CDR3 sequence: CASSFFQGNTEAFF. In DNA, the CDR3 is TGTGCCAGCAGCTTTTTCCAGGGGAACACTGAAGCTTTCTTT. The full variable domain, in which reference TRBV7-2 and TRBJ1-1 provide the parts outside the CDR3, is GAGVSQSPSNKVTEKGKDVELRCDPISGHTALYWYRQSLGQGLEFLIYFQGNSAPDKSGLPSDRFSAERTGGSVSTLTIQRTQQEDSAVYLCASSFFQGNTEAFFGQGTRLTVV.

The chain recombines TRBV11-3 with TRBJ2-2, with 8 positions matching TRBD1. This CDR3 region has 18 residues. V lost 5 bases and J lost 3; bases outside the gene matches: 14. Germline CDR1 SGHNT, CDR2 YENEEA. In DNA form, the CDR3 reads TGTGCCAGCAGCACTCCTCGCCGGGACAGGAGCTACACCGGGGAGCTGTTTTTT. This sequence encodes CASSTPRRDRSYTGELFF.

The chain employs TRBV14 and TRBJ2-3; the D gene is possibly TRBD2 (5 bases). V lost 2 bases and J 0 bases, leaving 15 bases between the germline ends. The CDR3 loop spans 17 amino acids. CDR1 and CDR2 from the germline V gene are SGHDN and FVKESK. DNA for the CDR3: TGTGCCAGCAGCCAACCATCGGGGTGGGCCAGCACAGATACGCAGTATTTT. Translated, it gives CASSQPSGWASTDTQYF. Variable domain in full (rest from reference TRBV14 and TRBJ2-3): EAGVTQFPSHSVIEKGQTVTLRCDPISGHDNLYWYRRVMGKEIKFLLHFVKESKQDESGMPNNRFLAERTGGTYSTLKVQPAELEDSGVYFCASSQPSGWASTDTQYFGPGTRLTVL.

The chain has TRBV6-5 and TRBJ1-1; maybe TRBD1 (5 bases). The CDR3 contains 15 residues. The germline V gene has CDR1 MNHEY and CDR2 SVGAGI. Trimming removed 0 bases at V and 3 bases at J, with 11 bases between. CDR3 in amino acids: CASSYSRGGDTEAFF. DNA for the CDR3: TGTGCCAGCAGTTACTCTCGGGGGGGGGACACTGAAGCTTTCTTT.

The CDR3 sequence: CSVEAMLNRHSYNEQFF. CDR3 DNA: TGCAGCGTTGAAGCGATGTTAAACAGACACTCCTACAATGAGCAGTTCTTC. The chain employs TRBV29-1 and TRBJ2-1; no clear D gene. CDR3 length: 17 residues. V lost 1 base to trimming and J lost 0 bases, with 16 bases between them. Germline CDR1 SQVTM, CDR2 ANQGSEA.

This sequence joins TRBV5-5 and TRBJ1-3; TRBD1 is a possible D gene (6 bases). Germline V gene data show CDR1 as SGHKS and CDR2 as YYEKEE (reference sequence). The CDR3 spans 19 residues. V gave up 2 bases and J gave up 0 bases, with 21 bases separating them. The DNA of the CDR3 is TGTGCCAGCAGCTTAGGACAGACGGCCTTAAGACGCTCTGGAAACACCATATATTTT. It codes for CASSLGQTALRRSGNTIYF.

This chain joins TRBV6-1 and TRBJ1-1; TRBD1 matches 7 bases. J lost 0 bases, V lost 11 bases, and 6 bases had no gene match. This CDR3 region has 13 residues. The germline V gene has CDR1 MNHNS and CDR2 SASEGT. Written as DNA, the CDR3 is TGTGCCTGTAGGGGGCGTATGAACACTGAAGCTTTCTTT. As protein: CACRGRMNTEAFF.

The CDR3 DNA reads TGTGCCAGCAGCTTAGGGCGGGAGGGCCGAGAGACCCAGTACTTC. It yields the protein CASSLGREGRETQYF. V gene TRBV7-9 combines with J gene TRBJ2-5; 9 bases line up with TRBD2. V shed 1 base, J shed 4 bases, and the junction held 4 bases outside the gene matches. Per germline, CDR1 SEHNR and CDR2 FQNEAQ (reference sequence). The CDR3 is 15 amino acids.